What follows are 27 T cell receptor beta chains derived from one specimen sequenced in a study of blood T cell repertoires in COVID-19. Libraries were prepared by immunoSEQ multiplex PCR; TCRdb keeps only in-frame clonotypes and omits some of them. The sample shows about 250,000 clones, approximately 80% of them seen only once. Sequencing input: peripheral blood. The origin of the receptors is a middle-aged man with acute or convalescent COVID-19.

V is TRBV7-2 and J is TRBJ2-7; 10 nucleotides align to TRBD2. CDR1 is SGHTA, CDR2 FQGNSA, per germline. This CDR3 has 15 residues. With V trimmed by 5 bases and J by 4 bases, 8 bases remained unmatched. This CDR3 reads CASSDNSGRLYEQYF. CDR3 nucleotides: TGTGCCAGCAGCGACAATAGCGGGAGGTTGTACGAGCAGTACTTC.

V and J are TRBV25-1 and TRBJ1-3, with D unclear. This CDR3 contains 11 residues. V gave up 6 bases and J gave up 3 bases, with 3 bases separating them. Looked up from germline, CDR1 is MGHDK and CDR2 is SYGVNS. The CDR3 sequence: CASSYGNTIYF. CDR3 bases: TGTGCCAGCAGCTATGGAAACACCATATATTTT.

The sample holds one count of this clone. The V and J genes are TRBV7-2 and TRBJ1-3; 8 nucleotides match TRBD1. J lost 4 bases, V lost 5 bases, and 7 bases had no gene match. Germline assignment: CDR1 SGHTA and CDR2 FQGNSA. This CDR3 comprises 15 residues. In DNA form, the CDR3 reads TGTGCCAGCAGCACTGCGACAGGGGCAGGAAACACCATATATTTT. Its protein product is CASSTATGAGNTIYF.

The chain is built from TRBV24-1 and TRBJ2-3; no clear D. Per the germline V gene, CDR1 is KGHDR and CDR2 is SFDVKD. V was trimmed by 3 bases and J by 8 bases, leaving 11 bases between them. The CDR3 runs to 13 residues. The CDR3 bases are TGTGCCACCAGTGATGGCTCGGGTAGTACGCAGTATTTT. It translates to CATSDGSGSTQYF.

The V gene is TRBV7-9, the J gene TRBJ2-4; TRBD1 matches at 7 bases. This CDR3 spans 14 amino acids. V was pared by 5 bases and J by 4 bases, with 5 bases of the junction left unmatched. Germline V gene lookup returns CDR1 SEHNR and CDR2 FQNEAQ (reference sequence). As DNA, the CDR3 is TGTGCCAGCAGCATCCCGGGACAGAAAAACATTCAGTACTTC. This translates into CASSIPGQKNIQYF.

The chain is built from TRBV29-1 and TRBJ1-4; TRBD1 matches 7 bases. From germline, CDR1 is SQVTM and CDR2 ANQGSEA. J was trimmed by 4 bases and V by 7 bases; bases with no gene match: 9. The CDR3 consists of 14 residues. The CDR3 nucleotides read TGCAGCGGAATTGGGACAGCTGATAATGAAAAACTGTTTTTT. It is translated as CSGIGTADNEKLFF.

V gene TRBV15 combines with J gene TRBJ2-7; 8 bases are shared with TRBD2. Germline trimming cut 3 bases from V and 2 bases from J; bases unmatched to any gene: 9. The CDR3 has 16 residues. Germline CDR1 is LNHNV and CDR2 is YYDKDF (reference sequence). The CDR3 DNA sequence: TGTGCCACCAGCAGTTCCACCGGGACTAGGCCCTACGAGCAGTACTTC. Translated: CATSSSTGTRPYEQYF.

The chain has TRBV5-5 and TRBJ2-1; D is uncertain. Trimming removed 6 bases from V and 4 bases from J, with 20 bases in between. Germline values: CDR1 SGHKS, CDR2 YYEKEE (reference sequence). The CDR3 sequence is 16 residues long. The CDR3 sequence: CASNIGQFSPYNEQFF. CDR3 nucleotides: TGTGCCAGCAACATTGGCCAGTTTAGCCCATACAATGAGCAGTTCTTC.

The chain's CDR3 is CASSQPGLSYFEAFF. The CDR3 nucleotides are TGCGCCAGCAGCCAACCGGGACTGAGCTACTTTGAAGCTTTCTTT. This chain uses TRBV4-1 with TRBJ1-1; a weak D match, TRBD1 (5 bases). V was shortened by 2 bases and J by 7 bases, with 17 bases between the two germline ends. This CDR3 is built from 15 residues. CDR1 and CDR2 (germline): MGHRA, YSYEKL.

The J gene is TRBJ1-4, the V gene TRBV5-1; TRBD1 is a possible D gene (5 bases). This CDR3 contains 16 residues. The V gene's germline CDR1 is SGHRS and CDR2 YFSETQ. Trimming shortened V by 0 bases and J by 4 bases, and 13 bases separated the two germline ends. The CDR3 is CASSLARQRGNEKLFF. CDR3 nucleotides: TGCGCCAGCAGCTTGGCGAGACAGAGAGGTAATGAAAAACTGTTTTTT.

The chain employs TRBV6-6 and TRBJ1-4, with D possibly being TRBD1 (5 bases). V shed 2 bases and J shed 7 bases, with 11 bases lying between them. The CDR3 is made up of 14 amino acids. Germline V lookup: CDR1 MNHNY, CDR2 SVGAGI (reference sequence). In DNA, the CDR3 is TGTGCCAGCAGTTACGTAAGGGGTGGTGAAAAACTGTTTTTT. Protein: CASSYVRGGEKLFF.

This sequence joins TRBV5-4 and TRBJ2-3; TRBD1 is a possible D gene (5 bases). The CDR3 length is 16 residues. The V and J ends lost 1 base and 0 bases respectively, with 12 bases between them. Germline lookup yields CDR1 SGHNT and CDR2 YYREEE (reference sequence). The CDR3, as DNA: TGTGCCAGCAGCTTGTATAGGACATCCAGCACAGATACGCAGTATTTT. Protein sequence: CASSLYRTSSTDTQYF.

The V call is TRBV12-3 or TRBV12-4, the J call TRBJ1-2, with TRBD1 matching 8 bases. The J segment lost 2 bases and the V segment lost 5 bases, leaving 1 base of the junction unmatched. The CDR3 spans 13 residues. The CDR3 loop reads CASSGDRNYGYTF. The CDR3, as DNA: TGTGCCAGCAGTGGGGACAGGAACTATGGCTACACCTTC.

The DNA for the CDR3 is TGTGCCTGGAGTGTATTTCCGTCCGGGACAGGGACCGGCTATGGCTACACCTTC. It specifies CAWSVFPSGTGTGYGYTF. The chain links TRBV30 to TRBJ1-2, with 9 bases identical to TRBD1. This CDR3 region has 18 residues. Unmatched junction bases numbered 15, after V lost 0 bases and J lost 4 bases. From germline, CDR1 is GTSNPN and CDR2 SVGIG (reference sequence).

The chain recombines TRBV16 with TRBJ2-7; 8 bases are shared with TRBD1. This CDR3 has 14 amino acids. Germline V gene data show CDR1 as KGHSY and CDR2 as FQNENV. Losses at the gene ends were 5 bases for V and 3 bases for J; bases not matched to a gene: 6. CDR3 loop: CASSAGQALYEQYF. In nucleotides, the CDR3 is TGTGCCAGCAGCGCGGGACAGGCCCTCTACGAGCAGTACTTC.

The V call is TRBV29-1, the J call TRBJ2-1; a weak D match, TRBD1 (6 bases). Germline lookup yields CDR1 SQVTM and CDR2 ANQGSEA. The V and J ends lost 7 bases and 0 bases respectively, with 10 bases between them. There are 13 residues in the CDR3. Written as DNA, the CDR3 is TGCAGCGGGACAGCCGACTCCTACAATGAGCAGTTCTTC. This sequence encodes CSGTADSYNEQFF.

The chain has TRBV24-1 and TRBJ2-1; 8 nucleotides line up with TRBD2. The CDR3 contains 13 residues. CDR1 is KGHDR and CDR2 is SFDVKD in the germline V gene. Trimming cost V 9 bases and J 10 bases; bases outside gene matches: 10. CDR3 loop: CATGEAGAEEQFF. In DNA form, the CDR3 reads TGTGCCACCGGAGAAGCGGGAGCAGAGGAGCAGTTCTTC.

The genes are TRBV29-1 and TRBJ2-3, with 9 bases identical to TRBD1. V was clipped by 6 bases and J by 6 bases; unmatched bases: 10. The CDR3 extends over 14 amino acids. Germline V CDR1 and CDR2: SQVTM, ANQGSEA. CDR3 loop: CSVLDNRGLDTQYF. The CDR3 coding sequence is TGCAGCGTACTGGATAACAGGGGGCTGGATACGCAGTATTTT.

This rearrangement joins TRBV6-1 to TRBJ1-5; 8 nucleotides align to TRBD1. Germline loops: CDR1 MNHNS, CDR2 SASEGT. The CDR3 contains 15 residues. V lost 0 bases and J lost 7; bases outside the gene matches: 5. The CDR3 bases are TGTGCCAGCAGTGAAGCGAGGACAGGGTGGCAGCCCCAGCATTTT. Protein product: CASSEARTGWQPQHF.

For this clone: Other DNA sequences in the sample encode the same CDR3. The chain links TRBV15 to TRBJ2-3, with D perhaps TRBD2 (5 bases). V was shortened by 1 base and J by 0 bases, with 11 bases between the two germline ends. The CDR3 has 16 residues. The germline gives CDR1 LNHNV, CDR2 YYDKDF (reference sequence). DNA of the CDR3: TGTGCCACCAGCAGAGGGGTTGGCGGGAGCACAGATACGCAGTATTTT. This encodes CATSRGVGGSTDTQYF.

The chain carries TRBV20-1 and TRBJ1-1, with D unresolved. V was pared by 1 base and J by 5 bases, with 5 bases between. CDR3 length: 11 residues. Germline V gene lookup returns CDR1 DFQATT and CDR2 SNEGSKA (reference sequence). The CDR3 sequence is CSARGGTEAFF. The CDR3 DNA follows: TGCAGTGCTAGAGGCGGAACTGAAGCTTTCTTT.

V is TRBV15 and J is TRBJ2-7, with D possibly being TRBD2 (6 bases). V was trimmed by 1 base and J by 3 bases, leaving 13 bases between them. The CDR3 contains 15 residues. Germline CDR1 and CDR2: LNHNV and YYDKDF (reference sequence). The CDR3, as DNA: TGTGCCACCAGCAGAGTACGGGAGAGCATCTACGAGCAGTACTTC. Translated: CATSRVRESIYEQYF. Using reference TRBV15 and TRBJ2-7 for the parts outside the CDR3, the full variable domain is DAMVIQNPRYQVTQFGKPVTLSCSQTLNHNVMYWYQQKSSQAPKLLFHYYDKDFNNEADTPDNFQSRRPNTSFCFLDIRSPGLGDTAMYLCATSRVRESIYEQYFGPGTRLTVT.

The gene calls are TRBV9 and TRBJ2-2, with D possibly being TRBD2 (7 bases). Germline CDR1 SGDLS, CDR2 YYNGEE. CDR3 size: 15 residues. V was trimmed by 4 bases and J by 5 bases, leaving 15 bases between them. CDR3 nucleotide sequence: TGTGCCAGCAGCTCACGGGGGGCGCGGACCGGGGAGCTGTTTTTT. It yields the protein CASSSRGARTGELFF.

The V gene is TRBV3-1 (or the pseudogene TRBV3-2), the J gene TRBJ1-1, with TRBD1 identical over 7 bases. The CDR3 length is 14 residues. Trimming removed 7 bases from V and 2 bases from J; junction bases left unmatched: 7. CDR1 and CDR2 from the germline V gene are LGHDT and YNNKEL (reference sequence). CDR3 DNA sequence: TGTGCCAGCACCCGATGGGACAGAAACACTGAAGCTTTCTTT. It encodes CASTRWDRNTEAFF.

The chain recombines TRBV7-9 with TRBJ2-5; weak D call: TRBD2 (6 bases). The CDR3 is 12 amino acids. Looked up from germline, CDR1 is SEHNR and CDR2 is FQNEAQ (reference sequence). With 4 bases removed from V and 4 bases from J, the gap between germline ends came to 7 bases. As DNA, the CDR3 is TGTGCCAGCAGCTCTAGCGTAGAGACCCAGTACTTC. As protein: CASSSSVETQYF.

V is TRBV14 and J is TRBJ2-1, with D unresolved. Trimming removed 0 bases at V and 10 bases at J, with 16 bases between. Per germline, CDR1 SGHDN and CDR2 FVKESK. The CDR3 is 15 amino acids. The CDR3, as DNA: TGTGCCAGCAGCCAAGATCCTATGAGCGCATGGGAGCAGTTCTTC. It translates to CASSQDPMSAWEQFF.

The rearrangement uses TRBV5-1 and TRBJ1-1; the D gene is possibly TRBD1 (5 bases). Per the germline V gene, CDR1 is SGHRS and CDR2 is YFSETQ. V shed 0 bases and J shed 3 bases, with 9 bases lying between them. This CDR3 has 14 amino acids. The CDR3 loop is CASSLDGADTEAFF. The CDR3 DNA is TGCGCCAGCAGCTTGGATGGGGCGGACACTGAAGCTTTCTTT.